Shown below are 13 T cell receptor beta chains from a single sample sequenced in a study of cytomegalovirus exposure and HLA in healthy donors. It was with 60 Vbeta and 13 Jbeta primers that the PCR ran. Clones were read by immunoSEQ multiplex PCR, and TCRdb kept only the in-frame ones, dropping some. This sample has 150,000 to 200,000 clones, with about 63% found just once. The material sequenced was PBMCs. These receptors were collected from a woman between 40 and 50 years old in good health and CMV-seropositive.

The chain combines TRBV9 with TRBJ2-1; a weak D match, TRBD1 (6 bases). Looked up from germline, CDR1 is SGDLS and CDR2 is YYNGEE. V shed 4 bases and J shed 8 bases, with 16 bases lying between them. This CDR3 is built from 14 residues. The CDR3 protein is CASSPGQPRDEQFF. The DNA of the CDR3 is TGTGCCAGCAGCCCCGGACAGCCAAGGGATGAGCAGTTCTTC.

This chain uses TRBV4-1 with TRBJ2-7; 9 bases are a match to TRBD1. CDR3 length equals 15 residues. The germline V gene encodes CDR1 MGHRA and CDR2 YSYEKL. V shed 1 base, J shed 1 base, and the junction held 2 bases outside the gene matches. In DNA form, the CDR3 reads TGCGCCAGCAGCCAAGTGGGACAGGGTTCCTACGAGCAGTACTTC. This translates into CASSQVGQGSYEQYF.

The V gene is TRBV7-2, the J gene TRBJ2-5, with 8 bases that match TRBD2. Germline loops: CDR1 SGHTA, CDR2 FQGNSA. The CDR3 consists of 15 residues. J gave up 11 bases and V 5 bases, and 16 bases lay outside the gene matches. The CDR3 reads CASSDAGGPPREQYF. The DNA for the CDR3 is TGTGCCAGCAGCGACGCGGGGGGTCCTCCTCGAGAGCAGTACTTC. Drawing the rest from reference TRBV7-2 and TRBJ2-5, the complete variable domain is GAGVSQSPSNKVTEKGKDVELRCDPISGHTALYWYRQSLGQGLEFLIYFQGNSAPDKSGLPSDRFSAERTGGSVSTLTIQRTQQEDSAVYLCASSDAGGPPREQYFGPGTRLLVL.

V gene TRBV7-8 combines with J gene TRBJ1-4; D not resolved. The V and J ends lost 3 bases and 5 bases respectively, with 10 bases between them. Germline lookup yields CDR1 SGHVS and CDR2 FQNEAQ. The CDR3 sequence is 14 residues long. DNA for the CDR3: TGTGCCAGCAGCTTTCTAGCGGGAAATGAAAAACTGTTTTTT. Residues: CASSFLAGNEKLFF.

V gene TRBV6-5 combines with J gene TRBJ1-5; D gene ambiguous. The CDR3 runs 14 residues. The ends were cut back, 0 bases at V and 5 bases at J, with 8 bases in the middle. CDR1 MNHEY and CDR2 SVGAGI come from the germline V gene. CDR3 DNA: TGTGCCAGCAGTTACTCCTACCGAGATCAGCCCCAGCATTTT. Translating gives CASSYSYRDQPQHF.

In this sample, this clone turned up a few times. The gene calls are TRBV7-9 and TRBJ2-7, with TRBD2 as a possible D gene (6 bases). CDR1 is SEHNR, CDR2 FQNEAQ, per germline (reference sequence). CDR3 length: 11 amino acids. V was trimmed by 3 bases and J by 7 bases, leaving 7 bases between them. The CDR3 sequence is CASSFREEQYF. The DNA for the CDR3 is TGTGCCAGCAGCTTCCGGGAGGAGCAGTACTTC.

The chain links TRBV6-4 to TRBJ1-2; 9 bases are a match to TRBD1. Losses at the gene ends were 4 bases for V and 5 bases for J; bases not matched to a gene: 14. The CDR3 length is 17 residues. Germline assignment: CDR1 MRHNA and CDR2 SNTAGT. The CDR3: CASSARDRESGGYGYTF. The CDR3 coding sequence is TGTGCCAGCAGTGCTCGGGACAGGGAATCGGGCGGATATGGCTACACCTTC.

The V call is TRBV4-3, the J call TRBJ2-4; tentatively, D is TRBD2 (5 bases). In germline, CDR1 is LGHNA, CDR2 YSLEER. The germline V and J ends were trimmed by 0 bases and 10 bases, with 13 bases remaining between them. The CDR3 sequence is 14 residues long. The CDR3 DNA sequence: TGCGCCAGCAGCCAAGATACTTCCCAGCGGATTCAGTACTTC. Protein product: CASSQDTSQRIQYF.

The J gene is TRBJ1-5, the V gene TRBV6-5; D unresolved. V was clipped by 3 bases and J by 9 bases, with 12 bases between them. The germline CDR1 and CDR2 sequences are MNHEY and SVGAGI. This CDR3 comprises 13 residues. CDR3 amino acids: CASSYYSTSPQHF. For the CDR3, the DNA is TGTGCCAGCAGTTATTACAGTACCTCGCCCCAGCATTTT.

Worth noting for this clone: The same CDR3 is also encoded by other DNA sequences in this sample. The V call is TRBV19, the J call TRBJ2-7; TRBD2 matches at 8 bases. This CDR3 has 14 residues. CDR1 LNHDA and CDR2 SQIVND come from the germline V gene (reference sequence). The J segment lost 2 bases and the V segment lost 6 bases, leaving 6 bases of the junction unmatched. This CDR3 reads CASSPSGGPYEQYF. The CDR3 DNA sequence: TGTGCCAGTAGCCCGAGCGGGGGACCCTACGAGCAGTACTTC.

This clone was observed a handful of times. V and J are TRBV13 and TRBJ1-1; no definite D call. The germline V and J ends were trimmed by 0 bases and 5 bases, with 10 bases remaining between them. Germline assignment: CDR1 PRHDT and CDR2 FYEKMQ (reference sequence). The CDR3 totals 14 residues. The CDR3 loop reads CASSLGKTKTEAFF. The CDR3 nucleotides are TGTGCCAGCAGCTTAGGGAAAACTAAAACTGAAGCTTTCTTT.

The chain combines TRBV27 with TRBJ1-2; 8 bases are shared with TRBD1. The CDR3 runs to 14 residues. Per the germline V gene, CDR1 is MNHEY and CDR2 is SMNVEV (reference sequence). V was pared by 7 bases and J by 4 bases, with 8 bases of the junction left unmatched. Written as DNA, the CDR3 is TGTGCCAGCAATTCCGGGACAGGAGCCTATGGCTACACCTTC. It yields the protein CASNSGTGAYGYTF.

The chain uses TRBV25-1 and TRBJ2-1; no definite D call. The germline gives CDR1 MGHDK, CDR2 SYGVNS. The CDR3 has 14 amino acids. The ends were cut back, 2 bases at V and 7 bases at J, with 12 bases in the middle. In nucleotides, the CDR3 is TGTGCCAGCAGTGAACAGGCCTTCCTTAATGAGCAGTTCTTC. This encodes CASSEQAFLNEQFF.